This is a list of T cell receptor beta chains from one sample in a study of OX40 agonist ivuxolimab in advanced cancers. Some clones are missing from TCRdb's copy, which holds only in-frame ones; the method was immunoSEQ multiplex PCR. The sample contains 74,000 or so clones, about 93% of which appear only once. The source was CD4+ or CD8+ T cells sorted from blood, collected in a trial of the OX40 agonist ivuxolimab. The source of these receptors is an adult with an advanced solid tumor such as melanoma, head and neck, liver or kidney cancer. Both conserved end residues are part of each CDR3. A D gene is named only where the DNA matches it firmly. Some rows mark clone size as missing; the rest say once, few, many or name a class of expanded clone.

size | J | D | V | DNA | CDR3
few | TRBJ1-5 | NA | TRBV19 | TGTGCCAGTACCCGGCCAGGGTATCAGCCCCAGCATTTT | CASTRPGYQPQHF
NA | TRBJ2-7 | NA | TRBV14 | TGTGCCAGCAGCCAAGGTAGCTACGAGCAGTACTTC | CASSQGSYEQYF
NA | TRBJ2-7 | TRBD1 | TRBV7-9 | TGTGCCAGCACCCAACGCACAGGACAGGGGGCGCACGAGCAGTACTTC | CASTQRTGQGAHEQYF
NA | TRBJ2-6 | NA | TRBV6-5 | TGTGCCAGCAGTTACTCGTTCCGGGCCAACGTCCTGACTTTC | CASSYSFRANVLTF
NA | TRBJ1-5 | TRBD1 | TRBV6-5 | TGTGCCAACCAAAACAGGGGAGGGGTGCCCTCCCAGCATTTT | CANQNRGGVPSQHF
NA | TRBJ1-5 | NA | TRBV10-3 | TGTGCCATCAGTCCGGACCCTGGGAGCGGTCAGCCCCAGCATTTT | CAISPDPGSGQPQHF
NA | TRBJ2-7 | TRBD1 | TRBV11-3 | TGTGCCAGCAGCCCCCGGGACAGCTCCTACGAGCAGTACTTC | CASSPRDSSYEQYF
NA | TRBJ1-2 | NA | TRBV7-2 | TGTGCCAGCAGCTTAGGTTTTGGTAGAGATGGTCATGGCTACACCTTC | CASSLGFGRDGHGYTF
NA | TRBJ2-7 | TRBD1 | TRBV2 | TGTGCCAGCAGTACCGGGACAGGAACTTACGAGCAGTACTTC | CASSTGTGTYEQYF
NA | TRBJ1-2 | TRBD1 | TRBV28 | TGTGCCAGCAGCGTTTCAGTTACAGGGGACTATGGCTACACCTTC | CASSVSVTGDYGYTF
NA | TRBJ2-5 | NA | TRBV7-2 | TGTGCCAGCAGCTCAGCCGGGGATCCAAGAGAGGCCCAGTACTTC | CASSSAGDPREAQYF
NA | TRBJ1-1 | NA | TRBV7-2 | TGTGCCAGCAGCTTGGTTCCCTCCCCAGGCACTGAAGCTTTCTTT | CASSLVPSPGTEAFF
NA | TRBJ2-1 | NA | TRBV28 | TGTGCCAGCAGTCCTGACAGGAACCCCTTGGATGAGCAGTTCTTC | CASSPDRNPLDEQFF
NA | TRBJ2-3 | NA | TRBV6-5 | TGTGCCAGCAGTGGGGATACGCAGTATTTT | CASSGDTQYF
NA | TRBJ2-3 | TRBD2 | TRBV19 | TGTGCCAGTAGTCCCCACCCGGGCGGGGCGGGAGGGCCCCTAGATACGCAGTATTTT | CASSPHPGGAGGPLDTQYF
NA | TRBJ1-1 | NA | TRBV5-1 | TGCGCCAGCAGCTTGCGCGGGGGGGACACTGAAGCTTTCTTT | CASSLRGGDTEAFF
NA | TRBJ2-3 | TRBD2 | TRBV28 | TGTGCCAGCAAGCGGGAGAGTCGCACAGATACGCAGTATTTT | CASKRESRTDTQYF
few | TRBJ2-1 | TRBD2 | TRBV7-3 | TGTGCCAGCAGCCCGAACCTAGCGGGAGGAAACAATGAGCAGTTCTTC | CASSPNLAGGNNEQFF
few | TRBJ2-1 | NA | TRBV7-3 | TGTGCCAGCAGCCTAGAGACCTACAATGAGCAGTTCTTC | CASSLETYNEQFF
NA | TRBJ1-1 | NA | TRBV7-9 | TGTGCCAGCAGCTTTATCAGGGCTGAAGCTTTCTTT | CASSFIRAEAFF
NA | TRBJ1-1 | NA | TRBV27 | TGTGCCAGCAGTTTATCGGTCGCAGGGGCGAACACTGAAGCTTTCTTT | CASSLSVAGANTEAFF
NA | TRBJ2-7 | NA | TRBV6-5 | TGTGCCAGCAGCCCGGGAAGGGGTCCGTACGAGCAGTACTTC | CASSPGRGPYEQYF
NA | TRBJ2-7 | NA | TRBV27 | TGTGCCAGCAGTTTAGGGGGGGCCAACTACGAGCAGTACTTC | CASSLGGANYEQYF
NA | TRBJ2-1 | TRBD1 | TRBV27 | TGTGCCAGCAGGAGACAGGGCCATGAGCAGTTCTTC | CASRRQGHEQFF
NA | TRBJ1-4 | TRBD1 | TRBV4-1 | TGCGCCAGCAGCCTCGACCCCGGGACAGCGGGCGAAAAACTGTTTTTT | CASSLDPGTAGEKLFF
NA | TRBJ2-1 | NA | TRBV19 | TGTGCCAGTACCCAGGTCCCCAATGAGCAGTTCTTC | CASTQVPNEQFF